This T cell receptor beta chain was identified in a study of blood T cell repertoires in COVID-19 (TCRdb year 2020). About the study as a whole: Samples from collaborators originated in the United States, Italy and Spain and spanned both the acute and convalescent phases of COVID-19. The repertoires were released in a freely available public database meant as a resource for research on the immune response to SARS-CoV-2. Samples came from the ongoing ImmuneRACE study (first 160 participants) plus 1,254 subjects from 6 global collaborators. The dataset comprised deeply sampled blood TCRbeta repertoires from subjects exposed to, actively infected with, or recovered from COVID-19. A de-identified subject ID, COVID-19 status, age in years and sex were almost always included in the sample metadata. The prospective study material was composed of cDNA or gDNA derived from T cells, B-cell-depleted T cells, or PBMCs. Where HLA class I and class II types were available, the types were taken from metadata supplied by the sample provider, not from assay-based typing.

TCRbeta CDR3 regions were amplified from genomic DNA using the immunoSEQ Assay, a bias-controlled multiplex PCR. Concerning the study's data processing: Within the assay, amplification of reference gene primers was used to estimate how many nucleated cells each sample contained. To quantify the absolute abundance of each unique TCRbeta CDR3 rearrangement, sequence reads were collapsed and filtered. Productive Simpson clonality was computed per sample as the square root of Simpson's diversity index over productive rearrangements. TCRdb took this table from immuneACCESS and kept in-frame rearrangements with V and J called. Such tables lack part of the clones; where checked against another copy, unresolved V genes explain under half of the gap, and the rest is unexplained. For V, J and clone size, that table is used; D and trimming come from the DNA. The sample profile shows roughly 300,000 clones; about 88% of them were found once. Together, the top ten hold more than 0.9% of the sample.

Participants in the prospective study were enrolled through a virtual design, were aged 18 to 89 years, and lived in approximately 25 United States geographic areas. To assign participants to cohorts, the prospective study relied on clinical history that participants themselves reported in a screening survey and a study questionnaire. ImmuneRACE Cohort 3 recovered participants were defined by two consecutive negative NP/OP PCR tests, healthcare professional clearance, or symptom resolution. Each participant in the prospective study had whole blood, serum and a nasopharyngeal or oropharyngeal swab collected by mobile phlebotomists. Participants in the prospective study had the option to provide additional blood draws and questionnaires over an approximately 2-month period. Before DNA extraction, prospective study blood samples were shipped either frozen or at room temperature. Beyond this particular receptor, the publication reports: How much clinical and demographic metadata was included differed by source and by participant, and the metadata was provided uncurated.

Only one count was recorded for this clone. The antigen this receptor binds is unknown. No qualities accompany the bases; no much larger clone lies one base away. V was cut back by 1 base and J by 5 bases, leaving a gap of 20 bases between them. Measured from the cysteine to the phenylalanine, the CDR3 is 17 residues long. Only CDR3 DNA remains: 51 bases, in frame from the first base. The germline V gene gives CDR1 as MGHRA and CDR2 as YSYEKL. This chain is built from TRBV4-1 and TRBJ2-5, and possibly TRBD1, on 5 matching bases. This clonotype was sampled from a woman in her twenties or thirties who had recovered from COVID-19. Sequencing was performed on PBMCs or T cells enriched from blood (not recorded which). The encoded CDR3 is CASSQGGSSQVFETQYF. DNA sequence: TGCGCCAGCAGCCAAGGGGGCAGCTCCCAAGTTTTCGAGACCCAGTACTTC.